This TCR beta chain was profiled in a study of T cell responses to AZD1222 COVID-19 vaccine. Study results and limitations: Among AZD1222 vaccinees, only six were seropositive at baseline. Two AZD1222 administrations were followed by greater Spike-specific TCR breadth and depth. Sampling that yielded the repertoires occurred only after the peak T cell response. There were mostly white British donors and more females than males, and clonal diversity was possibly underestimated.

Sequencing was performed with immunoSEQ multiplex PCR; in TCRdb, only in-frame clones are kept and a portion is missing. The sample gives roughly 270,000 clones, around 92% of which show up once; roughly 0.51% is in the top ten. Comments on this clone: The antigen remains undetermined.

CDR3 length equals 14 residues. The germline gives CDR1 SGHDT, CDR2 YYEEEE. V lost 0 bases, J lost 0 bases, and 7 bases lay in between. This chain connects TRBV5-6 to TRBJ2-7; D is possibly TRBD1 (6 bases). The material was peripheral blood, obtained 28 days after the second AZD1222 dose. This TCR derives from an adult who received the AZD1222 COVID-19 vaccine. The CDR3 sequence: CASSLGQVSYEQYF. CDR3 DNA sequence: TGTGCCAGCAGCTTGGGACAGGTCTCCTACGAGCAGTACTTC.